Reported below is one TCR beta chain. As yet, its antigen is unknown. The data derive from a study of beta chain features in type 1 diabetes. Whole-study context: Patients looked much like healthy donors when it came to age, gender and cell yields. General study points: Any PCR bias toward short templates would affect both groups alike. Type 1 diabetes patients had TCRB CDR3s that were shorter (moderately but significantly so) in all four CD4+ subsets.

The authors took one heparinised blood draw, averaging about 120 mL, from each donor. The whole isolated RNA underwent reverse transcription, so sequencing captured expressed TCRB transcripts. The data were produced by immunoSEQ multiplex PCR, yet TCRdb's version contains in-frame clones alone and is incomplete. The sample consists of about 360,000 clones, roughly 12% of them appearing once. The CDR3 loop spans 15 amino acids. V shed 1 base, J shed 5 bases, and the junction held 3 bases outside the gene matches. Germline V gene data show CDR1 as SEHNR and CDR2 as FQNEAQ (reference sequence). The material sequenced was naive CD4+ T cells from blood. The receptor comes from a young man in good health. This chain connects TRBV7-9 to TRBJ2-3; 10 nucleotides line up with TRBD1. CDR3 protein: CASSLGQGAGDTQYF. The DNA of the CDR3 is TGTGCCAGCAGCTTAGGACAGGGGGCCGGAGATACGCAGTATTTT. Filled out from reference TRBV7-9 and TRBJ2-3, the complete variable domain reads DTGVSQNPRHKITKRGQNVTFRCDPISEHNRLYWYRQTLGQGPEFLTYFQNEAQLEKSRLLSDRFSAERPKGSFSTLEIQRTEQGDSAMYLCASSLGQGAGDTQYFGPGTRLTVL.